One sample yielded the 13 T cell receptor beta chains listed below, sequenced in a study. TCRdb reanalysed the RT-PCR reads using MiXCR and keeps one entry per CDR3 protein. Of about 680,000 distinct CDR3 sequences in the sample, over 12% are singletons; the top ten hold about 3.6%. Sequencing used memory CD4+ T cells from blood. These receptors all stem from a female donor in good health, serving as a healthy control.

The chain is built from TRBV20-1 and TRBJ1-3; TRBD1 is a possible D gene (5 bases). The CDR3 length is 11 residues. Germline lookup yields CDR1 DFQATT and CDR2 SNEGSKA (reference sequence). Trimming pared 1 base from V and 9 bases from J, leaving 7 bases between. CDR3 sequence (DNA): TGCAGTGCTAGAGTCGGGGGCACCATATATTTT. Protein product: CSARVGGTIYF.

This clonotype was recorded a few times. The J gene is TRBJ2-3, the V gene TRBV11-2; D not resolved. V gave up 1 base and J gave up 5 bases, with 13 bases separating them. The CDR3 extends over 15 amino acids. Germline V gene data show CDR1 as SGHAT and CDR2 as FQNNGV. Here the CDR3 DNA reads TGTGCCAGCAGCTTAGTGGGCCCCCTGGGAGATACGCAGTATTTT. It is translated as CASSLVGPLGDTQYF.

This clonotype was recorded at least ten times. The V call is TRBV7-2, the J call TRBJ1-4; D is unclear. This CDR3 region has 15 residues. CDR1 is SGHTA and CDR2 is FQGNSA in the germline V gene. Deletions cut 1 base from V and 3 bases from J, with 9 bases between. Here the CDR3 DNA reads TGTGCCAGCAGCTTAGTAGGCGGATCTAATGAAAAACTGTTTTTT. It encodes CASSLVGGSNEKLFF.

In its sample, this clonotype was seen a few times. The J gene is TRBJ1-5, the V gene TRBV4-1; D unresolved. Trimming shortened V by 0 bases and J by 5 bases, and 5 bases separated the two germline ends. The CDR3 is made up of 13 amino acids. The germline gives CDR1 MGHRA, CDR2 YSYEKL. CDR3 in amino acids: CASSQDKDQPQHF. CDR3 bases: TGCGCCAGCAGCCAAGATAAGGATCAGCCCCAGCATTTT.

This clonotype was counted a few times. V gene TRBV20-1 combines with J gene TRBJ2-7, with 8 bases matching TRBD2. This CDR3 has 19 residues. The V gene end was trimmed by 2 bases and the J gene end by 2 bases; junction bases not matched to a gene: 20. Germline-derived CDR1 and CDR2 are DFQATT and SNEGSKA (reference sequence). CDR3 in DNA: TGCAGTGCTAGACCACCCCCCTCTCGGGTAATAGCGGGGACCTACGAGCAGTACTTC. Translating gives CSARPPPSRVIAGTYEQYF.

In this sample, this clonotype turned up many times. This chain connects TRBV6-6 to TRBJ2-2; D is unresolved. Per germline, CDR1 MNHNY and CDR2 SVGAGI (reference sequence). There are 13 residues in the CDR3. The V gene lost 2 bases and the J gene lost 5 bases, with 6 bases spanning the gap. The CDR3 loop is CASSYHSTGELFF. The CDR3 DNA reads TGTGCCAGCAGTTACCATAGTACCGGGGAGCTGTTTTTT.

The J gene is TRBJ2-5, the V gene TRBV29-1; no firm D call. The CDR3 spans 15 residues. Trimming removed 8 bases from V and 0 bases from J, with 19 bases in between. CDR1 SQVTM and CDR2 ANQGSEA come from the germline V gene. The CDR3: CSRGGAPLYQETQYF. CDR3 DNA sequence: TGCAGCCGAGGTGGAGCCCCCTTGTACCAAGAGACCCAGTACTTC.

The table lists this clonotype with a few counts. J is TRBJ2-1 and V is TRBV7-2, with TRBD2 matching 7 bases. The trim removed 2 bases at V and 0 bases at J, leaving 7 bases unmatched. Germline V CDR1 and CDR2: SGHTA, FQGNSA. This CDR3 comprises 17 residues. CDR3 residues: CASSLRLSGFSYNEQFF. The CDR3 DNA reads TGTGCCAGCAGCTTACGGCTTAGCGGGTTCTCCTACAATGAGCAGTTCTTC.

This chain joins TRBV15 and TRBJ2-7; 7 bases are a match to TRBD2. Germline CDR1 and CDR2: LNHNV and YYDKDF (reference sequence). CDR3 length: 19 residues. The V gene end was trimmed by 1 base and the J gene end by 2 bases; junction bases not matched to a gene: 17. This CDR3 is CATSRAPERAGAPPYEQYF. CDR3 sequence (DNA): TGTGCCACCAGCAGAGCTCCCGAACGGGCGGGAGCCCCCCCCTACGAGCAGTACTTC.

This clonotype has only a few counts. J is TRBJ1-1 and V is TRBV29-1; D possibly corresponds to TRBD1 (5 bases). This CDR3 comprises 14 residues. Trimming cost V 8 bases and J 7 bases, with 23 bases left between them. Germline V gives CDR1 SQVTM, CDR2 ANQGSEA. CDR3 protein: CSTGDLTAVGEAFF. CDR3 bases: TGCAGCACAGGTGATTTGACGGCGGTCGGTGAAGCTTTCTTT.

This clonotype was counted a few times. J is TRBJ1-5 and V is TRBV7-8, with D unclear. The germline gives CDR1 SGHVS, CDR2 FQNEAQ. Trimming took 6 bases from V and 6 from J, leaving 9 bases between them. CDR3 size: 12 residues. In nucleotides, the CDR3 is TGTGCCAGCAGATCGGGGAGTCAGCCCCAGCATTTT. It codes for CASRSGSQPQHF. The full variable domain, completed using reference TRBV7-8 and TRBJ1-5, is GAGVSQSPRYKVAKRGQDVALRCDPISGHVSLFWYQQALGQGPEFLTYFQNEAQLDKSGLPSDRFFAERPEGSVSTLKIQRTQQEDSAVYLCASRSGSQPQHFGDGTRLSIL.

At least ten counts were recorded for this clonotype. This chain joins TRBV7-9 and TRBJ2-5, with 9 bases identical to TRBD2. Trimming at V came to 7 bases and at J to 3 bases, leaving 3 bases not matched to a gene. The CDR3 extends over 13 amino acids. Germline CDR1 is SEHNR and CDR2 is FQNEAQ (reference sequence). This CDR3 is CASNSGSEETQYF. The CDR3 bases are TGTGCCAGCAATAGCGGGAGTGAAGAGACCCAGTACTTC.

The V and J genes are TRBV20-1 and TRBJ1-5; TRBD1 agrees at 8 bases. Trimming removed 3 bases from V and 6 bases from J; junction bases left unmatched: 10. Germline loops: CDR1 DFQATT, CDR2 SNEGSKA (reference sequence). The CDR3 runs to 15 residues. CDR3 nucleotide sequence: TGCAGTGCTAGCAGGGGGCAGGGATTAAGTCAGCCCCAGCATTTT. This encodes CSASRGQGLSQPQHF.